These 21 T cell receptor beta chains share one sample of origin, sequenced in a study of T cells in Graves' hyperthyroidism and ophthalmopathy. Template material for amplifying TCR beta CDR3 regions consisted of RNA transcripts. Researchers ran a first-round RT-PCR on the TCR CDR3 using the HTBI primer set. TCRdb analysed the multiplex PCR reads with MiXCR anew, one entry per CDR3 protein. The sample includes under 400,000 distinct CDR3 sequences, about 12% of them seen just once. Input material: blood. The receptors were sampled from a woman aged 18-29 years with Graves' hyperthyroidism.

This clonotype was counted at least ten times. This chain uses TRBV28 with TRBJ2-7, with 7 bases matching TRBD1. The germline CDR1 and CDR2 sequences are MDHEN and SYDVKM. CDR3 size: 13 residues. V lost 7 bases to trimming and J lost 2 bases; unmatched junction nucleotides: 5. This chain's CDR3 is CASIDRDTYEQYF. DNA for the CDR3: TGTGCCAGCATCGACAGGGACACCTACGAGCAGTACTTC.

The chain uses TRBV19 and TRBJ2-1; possible D gene TRBD1, 6 bases. The CDR3 loop spans 13 amino acids. V was pared by 3 bases and J by 6 bases, with 9 bases between. CDR1 is LNHDA and CDR2 is SQIVND in the germline V gene (reference sequence). CDR3 amino acids: CASSILGANEQFF. Here the CDR3 DNA reads TGTGCCAGTAGTATCTTGGGGGCCAATGAGCAGTTCTTC.

This clonotype was observed a few times. The V gene is TRBV7-3, the J gene TRBJ2-6; 10 bases line up with TRBD1. The CDR3 runs to 20 residues. The ends lost 5 bases at V and 2 bases at J; junction bases unmatched: 15. Per germline, CDR1 SGHTA and CDR2 FQGTGA. The CDR3 is CASSTSSTRQGAPGANVLTF. The CDR3 coding sequence is TGTGCCAGCAGCACCTCGTCCACACGACAGGGGGCTCCTGGGGCCAACGTCCTGACTTTC.

This rearrangement joins TRBV24-1 to TRBJ2-2; D uncertain. The CDR3 is 12 residues long. The V and J ends lost 7 bases and 8 bases respectively, with 10 bases between them. From germline, CDR1 is KGHDR and CDR2 SFDVKD. For the CDR3, the DNA is TGTGCCACCAGGAGTCCGTGGGGGGAGCTGTTTTTT. Translating gives CATRSPWGELFF.

This clonotype was counted ten times or more. The chain is built from TRBV7-2 and TRBJ2-7, with D unresolved. Trimming removed 1 base from V and 0 bases from J, with 13 bases in between. Germline CDR1 and CDR2: SGHTA and FQGNSA. The length of the CDR3 is 16 residues. In nucleotides, the CDR3 is TGTGCCAGCAGCTTAGGTGGTTCTAGACACTCCTACGAGCAGTACTTC. Amino acid sequence: CASSLGGSRHSYEQYF.

This clonotype was seen many times. The J gene is TRBJ2-1, the V gene TRBV11-3; D is undetermined. V was shortened by 0 bases and J by 5 bases, with 5 bases between the two germline ends. Germline V gene data show CDR1 as SGHNT and CDR2 as YENEEA. The CDR3 spans 13 residues. CDR3 in amino acids: CASSLDGNNEQFF. In nucleotides, the CDR3 is TGTGCCAGCAGCTTAGATGGGAACAATGAGCAGTTCTTC.

The table lists this clonotype with many counts. The chain has TRBV20-1 and TRBJ2-1; 7 bases line up with TRBD2. Germline CDR1 reads DFQATT; CDR2 reads SNEGSKA (reference sequence). V lost 0 bases, J lost 3 bases, and 11 bases stayed unmatched. The CDR3 is made up of 17 amino acids. CDR3 nucleotide sequence: TGCAGTGCTAGAGATTGGCAAAGACTAGCACTCTACAATGAGCAGTTCTTC. It encodes CSARDWQRLALYNEQFF.

This clonotype was seen at least ten times. The chain has TRBV6-1 and TRBJ1-5, with D possibly matching TRBD1 (6 bases). Trimming stripped 7 bases from V and 0 bases from J, with 19 bases between. The CDR3 covers 17 residues. Germline CDR1 is MNHNS and CDR2 is SASEGT. This CDR3 reads CASTPGAEWYSNQPQHF. As DNA, the CDR3 is TGTGCCAGCACTCCAGGGGCCGAGTGGTATAGCAATCAGCCCCAGCATTTT.

At least ten counts were recorded for this clonotype. CDR3 loop: CATSDWGNTQYF. In DNA form, the CDR3 reads TGTGCCACCAGTGATTGGGGGAATACGCAGTATTTT. The chain joins TRBV24-1 to TRBJ2-3; D is tentatively TRBD1 or TRBD2 (5 bases each). This CDR3 has 12 amino acids. V was pared by 2 bases and J by 7 bases, with 6 bases between. Germline V gives CDR1 KGHDR, CDR2 SFDVKD.

This clonotype was counted a few times. V gene TRBV27 combines with J gene TRBJ2-5; 9 bases map to TRBD2. The germline CDR1 and CDR2 sequences are MNHEY and SMNVEV (reference sequence). Losses at the gene ends were 1 base for V and 3 bases for J; bases not matched to a gene: 9. The CDR3 is 17 residues long. CDR3 sequence (DNA): TGTGCCAGCAGTTTATTTAGCGGGAGCACGTCTAAAGAGACCCAGTACTTC. This sequence encodes CASSLFSGSTSKETQYF.

This clonotype showed up many times. The chain links TRBV11-2 to TRBJ2-1; D possibly corresponds to TRBD2 (6 bases). CDR3 length: 15 residues. Germline V lookup: CDR1 SGHAT, CDR2 FQNNGV. The ends were cut back, 6 bases at V and 8 bases at J, with 20 bases in the middle. The CDR3 here is CASRNRVGGADEQFF. CDR3 nucleotides: TGTGCCAGCAGGAACCGCGTCGGCGGGGCGGATGAGCAGTTCTTC.

The CDR3 is CASSQDPAGGAYNEQFF. In DNA, the CDR3 is TGCGCCAGCAGCCAAGATCCCGCCGGGGGGGCCTACAATGAGCAGTTCTTC. The chain joins TRBV4-1 to TRBJ2-1, with 8 bases matching TRBD2. CDR3 size: 17 residues. With V trimmed by 0 bases and J by 2 bases, 6 bases remained unmatched. In germline, CDR1 is MGHRA, CDR2 YSYEKL.

The chain's CDR3 is CASSVTQGSGETQYF. DNA of the CDR3: TGTGCCAGCAGCGTAACCCAGGGGTCGGGAGAGACCCAGTACTTC. The chain couples TRBV9 to TRBJ2-5; D possibly corresponds to TRBD1 (6 bases). Looked up from germline, CDR1 is SGDLS and CDR2 is YYNGEE. This CDR3 has 15 amino acids. V lost 1 base, J lost 4 bases, and 14 bases lay in between.

Many counts were recorded for this clonotype. The rearrangement links TRBV28 to TRBJ1-4, with a weak D call TRBD1 (6 bases). The germline V and J ends were trimmed by 5 bases and 2 bases, with 9 bases remaining between them. This CDR3 region has 14 residues. CDR1 and CDR2 from the germline V gene are MDHEN and SYDVKM. This CDR3 reads CASSIQGTNEKLFF. Written as DNA, the CDR3 is TGTGCCAGCAGTATACAGGGTACTAATGAAAAACTGTTTTTT.

In its sample, this clonotype was seen a few times. The chain links TRBV9 to TRBJ1-1; TRBD1 matches 10 bases. Germline V gives CDR1 SGDLS, CDR2 YYNGEE. This CDR3 comprises 16 residues. V lost 0 bases, J lost 0 bases, and 2 bases stayed unmatched. CDR3 in DNA: TGTGCCAGCAGCGTAGGGGACAGGGGAATGAACACTGAAGCTTTCTTT. It yields the protein CASSVGDRGMNTEAFF. Complete variable domain (other parts from reference TRBV9 and TRBJ1-1): DSGVTQTPKHLITATGQRVTLRCSPRSGDLSVYWYQQSLDQGLQFLIQYYNGEERAKGNILERFSAQQFPDLHSELNLSSLELGDSALYFCASSVGDRGMNTEAFFGQGTRLTVV.

This clonotype was counted at least ten times. The rearrangement joins TRBV6-2 or TRBV6-3 to TRBJ2-7; D is unresolved. From germline, CDR1 is MNHEY and CDR2 SVGEGT. CDR3 length: 15 amino acids. Trimming pared 5 bases from V and 3 bases from J, leaving 17 bases between. The CDR3 DNA is TGTGCCAGCAGTCCCCCCGGGCTACTGGTCTACGAGCAGTACTTC. Amino acids: CASSPPGLLVYEQYF.

Written as DNA, the CDR3 is TGTGCCAGCAGTTACTCGGGCGGTAGGTCAAACCATGAGCAGTTCTTC. It translates to CASSYSGGRSNHEQFF. The chain recombines TRBV6-5 with TRBJ2-1; no definite D call. Deletions cut 0 bases from V and 8 bases from J, with 17 bases between. Germline V gene data show CDR1 as MNHEY and CDR2 as SVGAGI. This CDR3 is built from 16 residues.

This clonotype was found a few times. This rearrangement joins TRBV7-9 to TRBJ2-4; D might be TRBD1 (6 bases). Trimming removed 6 bases from V and 7 bases from J, with 16 bases in between. CDR1 SEHNR and CDR2 FQNEAQ come from the germline V gene (reference sequence). The CDR3 covers 14 residues. CDR3: CASSQVRGWNIQYF. CDR3 in DNA: TGTGCCAGCAGTCAGGTTAGGGGGTGGAACATTCAGTACTTC. The complete variable domain, with remaining parts taken from reference TRBV7-9 and TRBJ2-4, reads DTGVSQNPRHKITKRGQNVTFRCDPISEHNRLYWYRQTLGQGPEFLTYFQNEAQLEKSRLLSDRFSAERPKGSFSTLEIQRTEQGDSAMYLCASSQVRGWNIQYFGAGTRLSVL.

Many counts were recorded for this clonotype. The chain couples TRBV9 to TRBJ1-5; no clear D. Deletions cut 3 bases from V and 0 bases from J, with 10 bases between. This CDR3 has 15 residues. Germline V gives CDR1 SGDLS, CDR2 YYNGEE. The CDR3 DNA is TGTGCCAGCAGCGCCCGGGAGAGTAGCAATCAGCCCCAGCATTTT. Protein: CASSARESSNQPQHF.

This clonotype showed up just a few times. V gene TRBV28 combines with J gene TRBJ1-4; D call uncertain. The germline V and J ends were trimmed by 5 bases and 8 bases, with 15 bases remaining between them. Germline V gene lookup returns CDR1 MDHEN and CDR2 SYDVKM. CDR3 length: 14 residues. Written as DNA, the CDR3 is TGTGCCAGCAGTGCCGGGAACTCCCGGGAAAAACTGTTTTTT. It encodes CASSAGNSREKLFF. The complete variable domain, with remaining parts taken from reference TRBV28 and TRBJ1-4, reads DVKVTQSSRYLVKRTGEKVFLECVQDMDHENMFWYRQDPGLGLRLIYFSYDVKMKEKGDIPEGYSVSREKKERFSLILESASTNQTSMYLCASSAGNSREKLFFGSGTQLSVL.

The chain employs TRBV24-1 and TRBJ2-2; TRBD1 matches 8 bases. Germline CDR1 reads KGHDR; CDR2 reads SFDVKD. The CDR3 spans 15 residues. The J segment lost 7 bases and the V segment lost 5 bases, leaving 8 bases of the junction unmatched. CDR3: CATSGGRGRFGELFF. The CDR3 DNA is TGTGCCACCAGTGGGGGCAGGGGGCGATTCGGGGAGCTGTTTTTT.